These 19 T cell receptor beta chains were sequenced from one sample in a study of blood T cell repertoires in COVID-19. Sequencing was performed with immunoSEQ multiplex PCR; in TCRdb, only in-frame clones are kept and a portion is missing. The sample includes some 46,000 clones, roughly 89% of them seen just once. Material: peripheral blood. These receptors came from a man aged 60 to 69 with active COVID-19.

DNA for the CDR3: TGTGCCAGCAGCCAAGATCCCCTCGACAGGACCGGTGCCGGGGAGCTGTTTTTT. It translates to CASSQDPLDRTGAGELFF. This chain joins TRBV14 and TRBJ2-2; possibly TRBD1 for D (6 bases). V lost 0 bases and J 6 bases, leaving 20 bases between the germline ends. Germline loops: CDR1 SGHDN, CDR2 FVKESK. The CDR3 loop spans 18 amino acids.

The chain couples TRBV5-1 to TRBJ2-1; a weak D match, TRBD2 (6 bases). V lost 4 bases to trimming and J lost 1 base, with 12 bases between them. The CDR3 extends over 15 amino acids. Germline CDR1 SGHRS, CDR2 YFSETQ. The CDR3 coding sequence is TGCGCCAGCAGCCTCTTTAGCGGTTCCTACAATGAGCAGTTCTTC. This codes for CASSLFSGSYNEQFF. Variable domain in full (rest from reference TRBV5-1 and TRBJ2-1): KAGVTQTPRYLIKTRGQQVTLSCSPISGHRSVSWYQQTPGQGLQFLFEYFSETQRNKGNFPGRFSGRQFSNSRSEMNVSTLELGDSALYLCASSLFSGSYNEQFFGPGTRLTVL.

The rearrangement uses TRBV10-3 and TRBJ2-3; TRBD2 matches 9 bases. Germline CDR1 is ENHRY and CDR2 is SYGVKD. V lost 1 base, J lost 3 bases, and 5 bases stayed unmatched. This CDR3 spans 16 amino acids. For the CDR3, the DNA is TGTGCCATCAGTGAGTACTCTAGCGGGGCGACAGATACGCAGTATTTT. Encoded protein: CAISEYSSGATDTQYF.

The gene calls are TRBV7-2 and TRBJ2-1; 15 nucleotides agree with TRBD2. This CDR3 is 15 amino acids long. Germline loops: CDR1 SGHTA, CDR2 FQGNSA. The J segment lost 6 bases and the V segment lost 5 bases, leaving 2 bases of the junction unmatched. The DNA for the CDR3 is TGTGCCAGCAGCCCGGGACTAGCGGGAGGCAATGAGCAGTTCTTC. It is translated as CASSPGLAGGNEQFF.

The rearrangement joins TRBV19 to TRBJ2-3; D uncertain. Germline-derived CDR1 and CDR2 are LNHDA and SQIVND (reference sequence). The CDR3 extends over 12 amino acids. V lost 6 bases, J lost 1 base, and 5 bases lay in between. The CDR3, as DNA: TGTGCCAGTAGCCGGGGCACAGATACGCAGTATTTT. This gives the protein CASSRGTDTQYF.

The chain is built from TRBV4-2 and TRBJ1-1; perhaps TRBD1 as D (5 bases). V lost 5 bases and J lost 1, with 17 bases in between. Germline CDR1 reads LGHNA; CDR2 reads YNFKEQ. The CDR3 consists of 16 residues. CDR3 residues: CASSREGPPQNTEAFF. The CDR3 nucleotides read TGTGCCAGCAGCAGGGAGGGACCGCCGCAGAACACTGAAGCTTTCTTT.

V gene TRBV4-1 combines with J gene TRBJ2-7, with D perhaps matching TRBD2 (6 bases). CDR1 is MGHRA and CDR2 is YSYEKL in the germline V gene. Trimming took off 3 bases at V and 3 bases at J, with 15 bases between the two ends. The CDR3 is made up of 15 amino acids. CDR3 sequence (DNA): TGCGCCAGCAGCCAGCCCGGGAGTGGTTACTACGAGCAGTACTTC. Encoded protein: CASSQPGSGYYEQYF.

The chain carries TRBV3-1 (or the pseudogene TRBV3-2) and TRBJ1-4; D uncertain. The V and J ends lost 0 bases and 3 bases respectively, with 5 bases between them. The CDR3 contains 14 residues. Germline V gene data show CDR1 as LGHDT and CDR2 as YNNKEL (reference sequence). The CDR3 is CASSQDWPNEKLFF. Here the CDR3 DNA reads TGTGCCAGCAGCCAAGATTGGCCTAATGAAAAACTGTTTTTT.

The rearrangement uses TRBV23-1 and TRBJ1-6; 7 bases align to TRBD1. TRBV23-1 is an ORF; its function is uncertain. This CDR3 contains 15 residues. V gave up 2 bases and J gave up 5 bases; unmatched junction bases: 3. DNA for the CDR3: TGCGCCAGCAGTCAAAAGGGACAGAATAATTCACCCCTCCACTTT. Protein: CASSQKGQNNSPLHF.

The rearrangement uses TRBV4-3 and TRBJ1-1; D not resolved. This CDR3 is 14 amino acids long. The V end lost 1 base, the J end lost 4 bases, and 10 bases lay between the germline ends. Germline loops: CDR1 LGHNA, CDR2 YSLEER. The CDR3 here is CASSQAGGITEAFF. In nucleotides, the CDR3 is TGCGCCAGCAGCCAAGCGGGAGGGATCACTGAAGCTTTCTTT.

This chain connects TRBV2 to TRBJ2-2; 16 bases fit TRBD2. This CDR3 spans 16 amino acids. Germline CDR1 is SNHLY and CDR2 is FYNNEI. V lost 8 bases to trimming and J lost 6 bases; unmatched junction nucleotides: 6. In DNA, the CDR3 is TGTGCCAGCGAAGGGACTAGCGGGGGGGCCGCCGGGGAGCTGTTTTTT. Its protein product is CASEGTSGGAAGELFF.

The chain couples TRBV24-1 to TRBJ2-1; a weak D match, TRBD1 (5 bases). Germline V CDR1 and CDR2: KGHDR, SFDVKD. The CDR3 has 12 amino acids. V shed 8 bases and J shed 4 bases, with 8 bases lying between them. This CDR3 reads CATTDTYNEQFF. The DNA for the CDR3 is TGTGCCACCACGGACACTTACAATGAGCAGTTCTTC.

The chain has TRBV5-1 and TRBJ2-7, with TRBD2 matching over 7 bases. V lost 1 base to trimming and J lost 6 bases; unmatched junction nucleotides: 13. From germline, CDR1 is SGHRS and CDR2 YFSETQ. This CDR3 is 16 amino acids long. The CDR3 sequence: CASSLSQGGSGGEQYF. DNA of the CDR3: TGCGCCAGCAGCTTGAGTCAGGGAGGGAGTGGGGGCGAGCAGTACTTC.

The chain has TRBV6-5 and TRBJ2-1; a weak D match, TRBD2 (7 bases). CDR1 is MNHEY and CDR2 is SVGAGI in the germline V gene. The CDR3 covers 15 residues. V lost 4 bases to trimming and J lost 15 bases, with 25 bases between them. CDR3 sequence reads: CASSFGGRGSWDSFF. The CDR3 bases are TGTGCCAGCAGTTTCGGGGGGCGGGGTTCCTGGGATTCGTTCTTC.

This clone has only one observation. V is TRBV5-1 and J is TRBJ1-2; TRBD1 matches 7 bases. V shed 2 bases and J 7 bases; nucleotides not matched to a gene: 5. Per germline, CDR1 SGHRS and CDR2 YFSETQ. This CDR3 region has 13 residues. The CDR3 coding sequence is TGCGCCAGCAGCTTAGGACAGGCAGGTGGCTACACCTTC. Translated, it gives CASSLGQAGGYTF.

This chain joins TRBV28 and TRBJ2-7; TRBD2 matches at 7 bases. The CDR3 runs 15 residues. With 3 bases clipped from V and 1 base from J, the junction kept 6 bases outside the gene matches. The germline gives CDR1 MDHEN, CDR2 SYDVKM. CDR3: CASSLVLAPSYEQYF. Here the CDR3 DNA reads TGTGCCAGCAGTTTGGTACTAGCGCCTTCCTACGAGCAGTACTTC. Looking up the rest from reference TRBV28 and TRBJ2-7 gives the full variable domain: DVKVTQSSRYLVKRTGEKVFLECVQDMDHENMFWYRQDPGLGLRLIYFSYDVKMKEKGDIPEGYSVSREKKERFSLILESASTNQTSMYLCASSLVLAPSYEQYFGPGTRLTVT.

The genes are TRBV18 and TRBJ2-5; 7 positions agree with TRBD1. Trimming removed 6 bases from V and 5 bases from J; junction bases left unmatched: 9. Per the germline V gene, CDR1 is KGHSH and CDR2 is LQKENI. The CDR3 spans 14 residues. CDR3 sequence: CASSTLQGMETQYF. CDR3 coding DNA: TGTGCCAGCTCGACCTTACAGGGGATGGAGACCCAGTACTTC. The full variable domain, in which reference TRBV18 and TRBJ2-5 provide the parts outside the CDR3, is NAGVMQNPRHLVRRRGQEARLRCSPMKGHSHVYWYRQLPEEGLKFMVYLQKENIIDESGMPKERFSAEFPKEGPSILRIQQVVRGDSAAYFCASSTLQGMETQYFGPGTRLLVL.

This rearrangement joins TRBV5-8 to TRBJ2-5; maybe TRBD1 (6 bases). The CDR3 loop spans 15 amino acids. V lost 0 bases, J lost 2 bases, and 11 bases lay in between. From germline, CDR1 is SGHTS and CDR2 YDEGEE. CDR3 residues: CASSLGTERQETQYF. CDR3 sequence (DNA): TGTGCCAGCAGCTTGGGGACAGAGAGGCAAGAGACCCAGTACTTC.

By proportion, this clone is hyperexpanded. The chain carries TRBV11-1 and TRBJ1-6; D gene ambiguous. This CDR3 has 15 amino acids. V lost 6 bases and J 4 bases, leaving 13 bases between the germline ends. From germline, CDR1 is SGHAT and CDR2 FQDESV (reference sequence). As DNA, the CDR3 is TGTGCCAGCAGTGCCGACAATGGATATAATTCACCCCTCCACTTT. Amino acid sequence: CASSADNGYNSPLHF.